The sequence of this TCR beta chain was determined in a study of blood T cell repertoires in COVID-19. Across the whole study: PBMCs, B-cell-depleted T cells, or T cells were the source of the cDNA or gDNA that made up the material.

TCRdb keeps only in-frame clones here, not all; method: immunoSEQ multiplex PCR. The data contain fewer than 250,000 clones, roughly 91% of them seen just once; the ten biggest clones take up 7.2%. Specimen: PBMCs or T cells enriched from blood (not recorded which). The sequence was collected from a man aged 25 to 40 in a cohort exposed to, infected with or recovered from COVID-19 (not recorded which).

CDR3 sequence (DNA): TGTGCCACCAGCAGATCCCAACCGTTCTACAGGGTCGCTGAAGCTTTCTTT. This translates into CATSRSQPFYRVAEAFF. J is TRBJ1-1 and V is TRBV15; D is possibly TRBD1 (6 bases). Germline CDR1 reads LNHNV; CDR2 reads YYDKDF (reference sequence). V was clipped by 2 bases and J by 6 bases, with 22 bases between them. CDR3 size: 17 residues.